These 3 T cell receptor beta chains came from one sample sequenced in a study of tumor-infiltrating lymphocytes in localized non-small cell lung cancer. This table comes from immunoSEQ multiplex PCR, and its TCRdb copy is limited to in-frame clones, with some not included. This sample has some 16,000 clones; approximately 49% occur once, and the top ten carry roughly 16%. The sample was lung tumor tissue. The source of these receptors is a human donor with non-small cell lung cancer.

This clone appeared a single time. J is TRBJ2-7 and V is TRBV6-6, with TRBD1 identical over 8 bases. This CDR3 is built from 16 residues. Germline V gene data show CDR1 as MNHNY and CDR2 as SVGAGI (reference sequence). V lost 6 bases, J lost 5 bases, and 15 bases stayed unmatched. CDR3 sequence: CASRPWQGAFFNEQYF. CDR3 bases: TGTGCCAGCAGACCTTGGCAGGGGGCGTTCTTTAACGAGCAGTACTTC.

V is TRBV11-2 and J is TRBJ2-3, with 8 bases aligning to TRBD2. The length of the CDR3 is 17 residues. CDR1 is SGHAT, CDR2 FQNNGV, per germline. The ends lost 3 bases at V and 6 bases at J; junction bases unmatched: 14. The CDR3 sequence: CASSFVGGGSAGDTQYF. The CDR3 DNA is TGTGCCAGCAGCTTCGTGGGCGGGGGGAGTGCCGGGGATACGCAGTATTTT.

This clone was counted a few times. The chain combines TRBV28 with TRBJ1-2; perhaps TRBD1 as D (6 bases). Trimming shortened V by 7 bases and J by 8 bases, and 17 bases separated the two germline ends. Germline V gene data show CDR1 as MDHEN and CDR2 as SYDVKM. This CDR3 is built from 13 residues. The CDR3 region is CASIESTGRGYTF. CDR3 DNA sequence: TGTGCCAGCATCGAAAGCACAGGGAGAGGCTACACCTTC.